This passage covers 24 T cell receptor beta chains from one sample sequenced in a study of blood T cell repertoires in COVID-19. Profiling relied on immunoSEQ multiplex PCR, and the TCRdb table lists in-frame clones only, not all of them. The sample has roughly 29,000 clones; approximately 93% are singletons. The sequencing sample was made of peripheral blood. These receptors were collected from a woman between 65 and 79 years old with COVID-19, enrolled during active disease.

This clone was counted a single time. Here the CDR3 reads CASSPETGGNSPLHF. CDR3 sequence (DNA): TGTGCCAGCTCACCAGAGACAGGGGGAAATTCACCCCTCCACTTT. This chain connects TRBV18 to TRBJ1-6; TRBD1 aligns across 9 bases. This CDR3 has 15 amino acids. Losses at the gene ends were 2 bases for V and 7 bases for J; bases not matched to a gene: 3. Germline V CDR1 and CDR2: KGHSH, LQKENI. The variable domain in full, completed from reference TRBV18 and TRBJ1-6, reads NAGVMQNPRHLVRRRGQEARLRCSPMKGHSHVYWYRQLPEEGLKFMVYLQKENIIDESGMPKERFSAEFPKEGPSILRIQQVVRGDSAAYFCASSPETGGNSPLHFGNGTRLTVT.

Only one count was recorded for this clone. V usage is TRBV19 and J usage is TRBJ2-1, with 8 bases that match TRBD1. There are 14 residues in the CDR3. Unmatched junction bases numbered 4, after V lost 3 bases and J lost 6 bases. Germline V gene lookup returns CDR1 LNHDA and CDR2 SQIVND (reference sequence). CDR3 coding DNA: TGTGCCAGTAGTATTGTGGACAGGGTCAATGAGCAGTTCTTC. This gives the protein CASSIVDRVNEQFF.

V usage is TRBV6-5 and J usage is TRBJ1-6, with a weak D call TRBD1 (6 bases). V was trimmed by 2 bases and J by 10 bases, leaving 12 bases between them. The CDR3 length is 14 residues. The V gene's germline CDR1 is MNHEY and CDR2 SVGAGI. CDR3 DNA sequence: TGTGCCAGCAGTTACGGAAATGGGGGCTCACCCCTCCACTTT. Its protein is CASSYGNGGSPLHF.

This clone was observed a single time. This chain uses TRBV3-1 (or the pseudogene TRBV3-2) with TRBJ2-7; 9 bases fit TRBD1. CDR1 is LGHDT, CDR2 YNNKEL, per germline (reference sequence). V gave up 3 bases and J gave up 3 bases; unmatched junction bases: 3. The CDR3 is made up of 14 amino acids. CDR3 residues: CASSHGTGNYEQYF. The CDR3 DNA reads TGTGCCAGCAGCCACGGGACAGGGAACTACGAGCAGTACTTC.

In DNA form, the CDR3 reads TGCAGCGTTGTCCGGGGGGTAGAGACCCAGTACTTC. Its translation is CSVVRGVETQYF. The genes are TRBV29-1 and TRBJ2-5; TRBD2 matches at 7 bases. This CDR3 is 12 amino acids long. The germline CDR1 and CDR2 sequences are SQVTM and ANQGSEA. V dropped 4 bases and J dropped 4; count of bases not matched to a gene: 3.

The J gene is TRBJ1-3, the V gene TRBV7-9, with unresolved D. Trimming pared 5 bases from V and 8 bases from J, leaving 7 bases between. Germline CDR1 SEHNR, CDR2 FQNEAQ (reference sequence). The CDR3 consists of 11 residues. CDR3 loop: CASSPEDTIYF. The CDR3 DNA follows: TGTGCCAGCAGCCCCGAGGACACCATATATTTT.

V and J are TRBV7-3 and TRBJ2-2; 10 bases are shared with TRBD1. J was trimmed by 5 bases and V by 4 bases; bases with no gene match: 7. The CDR3 sequence is 16 residues long. The germline gives CDR1 SGHTA, CDR2 FQGTGA. CDR3 in amino acids: CASSSIPGQGTGELFF. Written as DNA, the CDR3 is TGTGCCAGCAGCTCCATTCCGGGACAGGGGACCGGGGAGCTGTTTTTT.

This sequence joins TRBV18 and TRBJ2-1; D perhaps matches TRBD2 (6 bases). CDR1 and CDR2 (germline): KGHSH, LQKENI. Trimming cost V 3 bases and J 1 base, with 13 bases left between them. This CDR3 comprises 16 residues. CDR3 DNA sequence: TGTGCCAGCTCACCGGCGGGGCTGGGTTCCTACAATGAGCAGTTCTTC. Translated, it gives CASSPAGLGSYNEQFF.

A single count supports this clone. The chain recombines TRBV19 with TRBJ2-2, with unresolved D. CDR1 and CDR2 (germline): LNHDA, SQIVND (reference sequence). Trimming stripped 5 bases from V and 4 bases from J, with 5 bases between. The CDR3 loop spans 12 amino acids. The CDR3 region is CASSFSTGELFF. The CDR3 DNA sequence: TGTGCCAGTAGTTTCTCCACCGGGGAGCTGTTTTTT.

J is TRBJ2-7 and V is TRBV28, with 8 bases aligning to TRBD2. The CDR3 spans 14 residues. Germline V CDR1 and CDR2: MDHEN, SYDVKM. V lost 3 bases, J lost 3 bases, and 4 bases stayed unmatched. CDR3 coding DNA: TGTGCCAGCAGTTTCAGCGGGAGTGTCTACGAGCAGTACTTC. Protein product: CASSFSGSVYEQYF.

V gene TRBV29-1 combines with J gene TRBJ2-3; D possibly corresponds to TRBD2 (5 bases). Trimming removed 7 bases at V and 1 base at J, with 9 bases between. The CDR3 consists of 12 residues. CDR1 is SQVTM and CDR2 is ANQGSEA in the germline V gene. The CDR3 bases are TGCAGCGCCCTAGCCGGCACAGATACGCAGTATTTT. Translating it yields CSALAGTDTQYF.

The chain recombines TRBV5-1 with TRBJ1-1; TRBD1 matches 7 bases. Trimming at V came to 0 bases and at J to 0 bases, leaving 5 bases not matched to a gene. CDR1 and CDR2 from the germline V gene are SGHRS and YFSETQ. This CDR3 is 16 amino acids long. The CDR3 DNA reads TGCGCCAGCAGCTTGGACAGGGGAAACCTGAACACTGAAGCTTTCTTT. It is translated as CASSLDRGNLNTEAFF.

The rearrangement links TRBV24-1 to TRBJ2-5; D remains unclear. V lost 6 bases and J 4 bases, leaving 5 bases between the germline ends. Germline CDR1 is KGHDR and CDR2 is SFDVKD. CDR3 length: 11 amino acids. CDR3 DNA sequence: TGTGCCACCAGTCTCGGAGAGACCCAGTACTTC. Its protein product is CATSLGETQYF.

The table lists this clone with a count of one. The chain links TRBV9 to TRBJ2-1; perhaps TRBD1 as D (6 bases). The V and J ends lost 4 bases and 3 bases respectively, with 14 bases between them. The CDR3 is made up of 15 amino acids. Germline V gives CDR1 SGDLS, CDR2 YYNGEE. This chain's CDR3 is CASSFGQNNYNEQFF. CDR3 sequence (DNA): TGTGCCAGCAGCTTCGGACAGAATAACTACAATGAGCAGTTCTTC.

The chain's CDR3 is CASSQDSRGNGELFF. The CDR3 region has the DNA TGCGCCAGCAGCCAAGATTCCAGGGGAAATGGGGAGCTGTTTTTT. This chain links TRBV4-1 with TRBJ2-2; D is perhaps TRBD1 (6 bases). The germline gives CDR1 MGHRA, CDR2 YSYEKL. Trimming took off 0 bases at V and 8 bases at J, with 13 bases between the two ends. This CDR3 spans 15 amino acids.

The table lists this clone with a count of one. The gene calls are TRBV9 and TRBJ2-2, with D uncertain. There are 15 residues in the CDR3. Per germline, CDR1 SGDLS and CDR2 YYNGEE. V lost 4 bases and J 4 bases, leaving 14 bases between the germline ends. DNA for the CDR3: TGTGCCAGCAGCTTTAGAGATCTCGGCACCGGGGAGCTGTTTTTT. Translated: CASSFRDLGTGELFF.

This chain links TRBV15 with TRBJ2-4; a weak D match, TRBD1 (6 bases). Germline CDR1 reads LNHNV; CDR2 reads YYDKDF (reference sequence). The CDR3 is 17 residues long. V shed 6 bases and J shed 7 bases, with 25 bases lying between them. This CDR3 reads CATSAHTGPGAFNIQYF. The CDR3 nucleotides read TGTGCCACCAGTGCACACACAGGGCCCGGGGCCTTTAACATTCAGTACTTC.

This sequence joins TRBV19 and TRBJ1-1; D may be TRBD1 (6 bases). This CDR3 comprises 15 residues. Trimming removed 7 bases from V and 1 base from J, with 16 bases in between. Per germline, CDR1 LNHDA and CDR2 SQIVND (reference sequence). The CDR3 DNA reads as TGTGCCAGTATTCGGGACACGGGAGGGAACACTGAAGCTTTCTTT. Encoded protein: CASIRDTGGNTEAFF.

V and J are TRBV11-2 and TRBJ2-4; D is perhaps TRBD1 (6 bases). Germline V gene lookup returns CDR1 SGHAT and CDR2 FQNNGV. Trimming stripped 5 bases from V and 5 bases from J, with 10 bases between. The length of the CDR3 is 13 residues. CDR3 nucleotides: TGTGCCAGCAGCAGAAGGACAGAAAACATTCAGTACTTC. Residues: CASSRRTENIQYF.

This clone appeared once. The chain links TRBV30 to TRBJ1-3; D not resolved. Germline V CDR1 and CDR2: GTSNPN, SVGIG (reference sequence). The CDR3 extends over 14 amino acids. V was pared by 3 bases and J by 2 bases, with 11 bases between. The CDR3 reads CAWSPESTGNTIYF. The CDR3 region has the DNA TGTGCCTGGAGCCCCGAGAGTACTGGAAACACCATATATTTT.

The chain joins TRBV6-5 to TRBJ1-2, with 10 bases lining up with TRBD1. V trimming: 7 bases; J trimming: 9 bases; junction bases outside the gene matches: 14. Per the germline V gene, CDR1 is MNHEY and CDR2 is SVGAGI. This CDR3 has 15 residues. Here the CDR3 DNA reads TGTGCCAGCACCCCACCCAAGGACAGGGGGGATTGCTACACCTTC. It yields the protein CASTPPKDRGDCYTF.

In its sample, this clone was seen once. The chain links TRBV19 to TRBJ2-3; unclear D gene. Trimming took off 5 bases at V and 6 bases at J, with 15 bases between the two ends. CDR1 LNHDA and CDR2 SQIVND come from the germline V gene (reference sequence). The CDR3 is 14 amino acids. The CDR3 bases are TGTGCCAGTAGTCAACCCAATCTCTACGATACGCAGTATTTT. Translation: CASSQPNLYDTQYF. The full variable domain, in which reference TRBV19 and TRBJ2-3 provide the parts outside the CDR3, is DGGITQSPKYLFRKEGQNVTLSCEQNLNHDAMYWYRQDPGQGLRLIYYSQIVNDFQKGDIAEGYSVSREKKESFPLTVTSAQKNPTAFYLCASSQPNLYDTQYFGPGTRLTVL.

This rearrangement joins TRBV7-8 to TRBJ2-1, with TRBD2 identical over 9 bases. Germline V gives CDR1 SGHVS, CDR2 FQNEAQ. CDR3 length equals 15 residues. V lost 10 bases to trimming and J lost 8 bases; unmatched junction nucleotides: 15. CDR3 amino acids: CATTSREGPWDEQFF. In DNA, the CDR3 is TGTGCCACTACGTCGCGGGAGGGCCCGTGGGATGAGCAGTTCTTC.

The V gene is TRBV19, the J gene TRBJ2-1; 12 bases align to TRBD2. Germline CDR1 is LNHDA and CDR2 is SQIVND (reference sequence). CDR3 length equals 18 residues. V shed 1 base, J shed 3 bases, and the junction held 7 bases outside the gene matches. CDR3 nucleotides: TGTGCCAGTAGTATAGTAATCCTAGCGGGAGGGCTCTACAATGAGCAGTTCTTC. It codes for CASSIVILAGGLYNEQFF. Using reference TRBV19 and TRBJ2-1 for the parts outside the CDR3, the full variable domain is DGGITQSPKYLFRKEGQNVTLSCEQNLNHDAMYWYRQDPGQGLRLIYYSQIVNDFQKGDIAEGYSVSREKKESFPLTVTSAQKNPTAFYLCASSIVILAGGLYNEQFFGPGTRLTVL.